A selection of T cell receptor beta chains follows, all from one sample in a study of OX40 agonist ivuxolimab in advanced cancers. The method was immunoSEQ multiplex PCR; TCRdb's version includes in-frame clones alone and lacks a portion of them. Counted here are some 52,000 clones, approximately 94% occurring once; the ten biggest clones make up more than 10%. The sequences come from CD4+ or CD8+ T cells sorted from blood, collected in a trial of the OX40 agonist ivuxolimab. The receptors originated from an adult with an advanced solid tumor such as melanoma, head and neck, liver or kidney cancer. Both conserved end residues are part of each CDR3. The order of the fields is clone size, D gene, J gene, V gene, CDR3 protein, CDR3 DNA. A D gene is named only where the DNA matches it firmly. Expanded clones are given a class, and other clones once, few, many or no size at all.

>.|.|TRBJ1-1|TRBV28
CASSLGGSGEAFF
TGTGCCAGCAGTTTAGGGGGGTCAGGTGAAGCTTTCTTT
>.|.|TRBJ2-1|TRBV19
CASSIGLSPIYEQFF
TGTGCCAGTAGTATAGGACTCTCCCCCATCTATGAGCAGTTCTTC
>.|TRBD2|TRBJ2-7|TRBV19
CASSPRGLGASGASSYEQYF
TGTGCCAGTAGTCCCCGAGGCTTAGGGGCTAGCGGGGCTAGCTCCTACGAGCAGTACTTC
>few|TRBD1|TRBJ1-1|TRBV6-5
CASSLGQGSTEAFF
TGTGCCAGCAGTCTCGGACAGGGGTCCACTGAAGCTTTCTTT
>.|.|TRBJ2-5|TRBV4-2
CASSQDGSSEGPETQYF
TGTGCCAGCAGCCAAGATGGGAGTAGCGAGGGGCCAGAGACCCAGTACTTC
>.|TRBD2|TRBJ2-1|TRBV28
CASNIRASGRDEQFF
TGTGCCAGCAACATACGGGCGAGCGGGAGAGATGAGCAGTTCTTC
>.|TRBD1|TRBJ2-7|TRBV28
CASSLPRQGPFDYEQYF
TGTGCCAGCAGTTTGCCCCGACAGGGCCCATTTGACTACGAGCAGTACTTC
>.|.|TRBJ1-1|TRBV4-3
CASSPGTAFEAFF
TGCGCCAGCAGCCCCGGGACGGCCTTTGAGGCTTTCTTT
>.|.|TRBJ1-2|TRBV28
CASSLRGNGYTF
TGTGCCAGCAGTTTAAGGGGGAATGGCTACACCTTC
>.|TRBD2|TRBJ2-1|TRBV28
CASRTSGSYNEQFF
TGTGCCAGCAGGACTAGCGGCTCCTACAATGAGCAGTTCTTC
>.|.|TRBJ1-2|TRBV18
CASSQNPEDARYGYTF
TGTGCCAGCTCACAAAATCCCGAGGACGCCCGGTATGGCTACACCTTC
>.|.|TRBJ1-5|TRBV30
CAWSPGLNQPQHF
TGTGCCTGGAGTCCGGGTCTTAATCAGCCCCAGCATTTT
>.|.|TRBJ2-1|TRBV15
CATSNYEVSNEQFF
TGTGCCACCAGCAACTACGAGGTCTCCAATGAGCAGTTCTTC
>once|TRBD1|TRBJ1-5|TRBV28
CASTGTGAWPQHF
TGTGCCAGCACCGGGACAGGGGCATGGCCCCAGCATTTT
>.|.|TRBJ2-7|TRBV5-5
CASSSALGSYEQYF
TGTGCCAGCAGCTCCGCATTAGGATCCTACGAGCAGTACTTC
>.|.|TRBJ2-1|TRBV28
CASIGRLVGEQFF
TGTGCCAGCATCGGCCGACTAGTGGGTGAGCAGTTCTTC
>.|.|TRBJ2-7|TRBV5-6
CASSLEGFGSSGHEQYF
TGTGCCAGCAGCTTGGAAGGGTTTGGGTCTTCTGGCCACGAGCAGTACTTC
>medium-sized|.|TRBJ1-1|TRBV4-1
CASSQGMGGTFF
TGCGCCAGCAGCCAAGGAATGGGCGGAACTTTCTTT
>.|TRBD1|TRBJ1-1|TRBV7-9
CASSPGQGAVNTEAFF
TGTGCCAGCAGCCCGGGACAGGGGGCGGTGAACACTGAAGCTTTCTTT
>.|.|TRBJ1-4|TRBV29-1
CSVVGPTNEKLFF
TGCAGCGTTGTGGGACCAACTAATGAAAAACTGTTTTTT
>.|.|TRBJ1-2|TRBV11-2
CASSLDEGSLGDYGYTF
TGTGCCAGCAGCTTAGACGAAGGATCGTTGGGGGACTATGGCTACACCTTC
>once|.|TRBJ2-3|TRBV10-2
CASMADTQYF
TGCGCCAGCATGGCAGATACGCAGTATTTT
>once|.|TRBJ1-1|TRBV4-1
CASSQDDQLNTEAFF
TGCGCCAGCAGCCAAGATGATCAGTTGAACACTGAAGCTTTCTTT
>.|.|TRBJ2-1|TRBV5-1
CASSLQESEQFF
TGCGCCAGCAGCCTTCAGGAGAGTGAGCAGTTCTTC
>.|.|TRBJ1-5|TRBV21-1
CASSSIPGGGSCSNQPQHF
TGTGCCAGCAGCTCAATCCCGGGGGGGGGTAGTTGCAGCAATCAGCCCCAGCATTTT
>.|TRBD2|TRBJ2-3|TRBV9
CASSVGGLATDTQYF
TGTGCCAGCAGCGTAGGTGGACTAGCAACGGATACGCAGTATTTT
>.|TRBD1|TRBJ2-2|TRBV6-1
CASSETRDSNTGELFF
TGTGCCAGCAGTGAGACCCGGGACAGCAACACCGGGGAGCTGTTTTTT
>.|.|TRBJ2-7|TRBV30
CAWSVRDSGYEQYF
TGTGCCTGGAGTGTACGAGATAGCGGCTACGAGCAGTACTTC
>.|TRBD1|TRBJ2-7|TRBV9
CASSEGGQGLVDEQYF
TGTGCCAGCAGCGAGGGGGGACAGGGGTTAGTCGACGAGCAGTACTTC
>.|.|TRBJ1-2|TRBV2
CASRETHRPSNHYGYTF
TGTGCCAGCCGCGAGACGCATCGGCCAAGCAACCACTATGGCTACACCTTC
>.|.|TRBJ2-5|TRBV19
CASSIVTGQETQYF
TGTGCCAGTAGTATAGTGACGGGACAAGAGACCCAGTACTTC
>.|TRBD2|TRBJ2-3|TRBV5-5
CASSGGLAGFTDTQYF
TGTGCCAGCAGCGGGGGACTAGCGGGTTTCACAGATACGCAGTATTTT
>.|.|TRBJ2-7|TRBV6-1
CASSEPIALTSYEQYF
TGTGCCAGCAGTGAACCCATAGCCTTAACCTCCTACGAGCAGTACTTC
>.|.|TRBJ1-1|TRBV29-1
CSVAPVGRREAFF
TGCAGCGTTGCACCGGTGGGAAGGCGTGAAGCTTTCTTT
>once|.|TRBJ1-1|TRBV28
CASITGPGKNTEAFF
TGTGCCAGCATCACGGGACCGGGGAAGAACACTGAAGCTTTCTTT
>.|.|TRBJ2-7|TRBV4-2
CASSHLQDSYEQYF
TGTGCCAGCAGCCATCTCCAGGATAGCTACGAGCAGTACTTC
>.|TRBD2|TRBJ2-2|TRBV9
CASSGPSGRNTGELFF
TGTGCCAGCAGCGGACCCAGCGGGAGGAACACCGGGGAGCTGTTTTTT
>once|.|TRBJ2-3|TRBV10-3
CATGDRGEHTQYF
TGTGCCACAGGCGATAGAGGGGAACATACGCAGTATTTT
>.|.|TRBJ2-3|TRBV27
CASSLAGTDTQYF
TGTGCCAGCAGTTTAGCGGGCACAGATACGCAGTATTTT
>.|TRBD2|TRBJ2-1|TRBV19
CASTTTSGGYNEQFF
TGTGCCAGTACCACGACTAGCGGGGGTTACAATGAGCAGTTCTTC
>.|TRBD2|TRBJ2-1|TRBV2
CASRTSGSSYNEQFF
TGTGCCAGCAGGACTAGCGGGAGCTCCTACAATGAGCAGTTCTTC
>.|.|TRBJ1-1|TRBV11-3
CASSLALRGLTEAFF
TGTGCCAGCAGCTTAGCTCTTAGGGGACTCACTGAAGCTTTCTTT
>few|TRBD2|TRBJ2-7|TRBV27
CASSKGTASGTYEQYF
TGTGCCAGCAGTAAAGGCACGGCTAGCGGGACGTACGAGCAGTACTTC
>.|.|TRBJ2-1|TRBV6-5
CASMLAASYNEQFF
TGTGCCAGCATGTTGGCGGCCTCCTACAATGAGCAGTTCTTC
>.|.|TRBJ2-2|TRBV7-9
CASRQGTETGELFF
TGTGCCAGCAGGCAGGGAACGGAAACCGGGGAGCTGTTTTTT
>.|TRBD2|TRBJ2-5|TRBV28
CASRSAGGGETQYF
TGTGCCAGCCGCTCGGCGGGGGGCGGGGAGACCCAGTACTTC
>.|.|TRBJ2-7|TRBV2
CASSEARTTRHEQYF
TGTGCCAGCAGTGAAGCTCGAACCACCCGCCACGAGCAGTACTTC
>.|TRBD1|TRBJ1-6|TRBV5-4
CASSWDRDSPLHF
TGTGCCAGCAGCTGGGACAGGGATTCACCCCTCCACTTT
>.|.|TRBJ2-2|TRBV28
CASPAGTPNTGELFF
TGTGCCAGCCCGGCAGGGACCCCGAACACCGGGGAGCTGTTTTTT
>.|TRBD2|TRBJ2-1|TRBV30
CASSPMGGATLSGSHNEQFF
TGTGCCTCTTCCCCCATGGGGGGGGCAACTCTTAGCGGGAGCCACAATGAGCAGTTCTTC
>.|.|TRBJ1-1|TRBV6-1
CASTIGSTEAFF
TGTGCCAGCACCATTGGGAGCACTGAAGCTTTCTTT